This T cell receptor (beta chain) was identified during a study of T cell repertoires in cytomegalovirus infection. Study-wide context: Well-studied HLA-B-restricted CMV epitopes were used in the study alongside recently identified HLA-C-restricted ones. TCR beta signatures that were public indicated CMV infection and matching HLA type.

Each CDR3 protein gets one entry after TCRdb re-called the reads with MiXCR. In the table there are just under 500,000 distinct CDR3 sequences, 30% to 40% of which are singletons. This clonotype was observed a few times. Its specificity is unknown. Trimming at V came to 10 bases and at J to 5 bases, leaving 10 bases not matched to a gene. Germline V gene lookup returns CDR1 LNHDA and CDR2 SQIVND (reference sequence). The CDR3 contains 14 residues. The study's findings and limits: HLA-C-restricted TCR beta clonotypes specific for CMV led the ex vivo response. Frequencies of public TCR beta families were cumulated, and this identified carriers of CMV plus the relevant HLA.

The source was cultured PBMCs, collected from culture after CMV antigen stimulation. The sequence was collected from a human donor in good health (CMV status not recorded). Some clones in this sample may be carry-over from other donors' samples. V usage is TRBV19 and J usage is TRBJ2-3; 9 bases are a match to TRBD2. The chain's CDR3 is CATIAGGHIDTQYF. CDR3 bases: TGTGCCACCATCGCGGGGGGGCATATAGATACGCAGTATTTT.